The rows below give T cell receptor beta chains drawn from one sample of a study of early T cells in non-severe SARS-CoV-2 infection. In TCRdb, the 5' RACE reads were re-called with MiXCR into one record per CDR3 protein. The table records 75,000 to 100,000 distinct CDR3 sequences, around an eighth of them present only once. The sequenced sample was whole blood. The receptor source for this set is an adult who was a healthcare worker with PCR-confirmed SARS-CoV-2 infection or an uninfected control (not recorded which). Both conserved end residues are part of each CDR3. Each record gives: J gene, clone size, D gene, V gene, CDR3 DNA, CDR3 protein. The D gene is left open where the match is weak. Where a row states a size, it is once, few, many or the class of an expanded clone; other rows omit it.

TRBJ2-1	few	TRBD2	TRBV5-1	TGCGCCAGCAGCGCCGGGACTAGCGCTAACCATGAGCAGTTCTTC	CASSAGTSANHEQFF
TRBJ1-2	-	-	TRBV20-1	TGCAGTGCTAGATCCCCACAGGATTACTACACCTTC	CSARSPQDYYTF
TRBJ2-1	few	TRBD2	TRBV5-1	TGCGCCAGCAGCCGCAGCGGGAGAAATAGCAATGAGCAGTTCTTC	CASSRSGRNSNEQFF
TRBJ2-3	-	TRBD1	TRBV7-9	TGTGCCAGCAGCTCCCGGGACAGGGACGTCACAGATACGCAGTATTTT	CASSSRDRDVTDTQYF
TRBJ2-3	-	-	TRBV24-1	TGTGCCACCAGCCCGGGAGAGCGCGGCGATACGCAGTATTTT	CATSPGERGDTQYF
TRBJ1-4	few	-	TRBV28	TGTGCCAGCAGTTTACAATATGAAAAACTGTTTTTT	CASSLQYEKLFF
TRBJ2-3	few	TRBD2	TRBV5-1	TGCGCCAGCAGACCCGGACTAGCGGGAGGGACAGATACGCAGTATTTT	CASRPGLAGGTDTQYF
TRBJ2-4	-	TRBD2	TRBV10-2	TGCGCCAGCCCAGGGACTAGCGGTATTGAGTACTTC	CASPGTSGIEYF
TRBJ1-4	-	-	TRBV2	TGTGCCAGCAGTGTTTTCTCAGCAAATGAAAAACTGTTTTTT	CASSVFSANEKLFF
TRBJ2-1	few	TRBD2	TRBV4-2	TGTGCCAGCAGCCGACTCCAAGCGGGAGGGGGCACCTACAATGAGCAGTTCTTC	CASSRLQAGGGTYNEQFF
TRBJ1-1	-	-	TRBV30	TGTGCCTGGGAGTGGGGACAGAACACTGAAGCTTTCTTT	CAWEWGQNTEAFF
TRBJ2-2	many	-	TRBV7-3	TGTGCCAGCAGCCCTTCAGCGCAGAACACCGGGGAGCTGTTTTTT	CASSPSAQNTGELFF
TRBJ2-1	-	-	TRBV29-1	TGCAGCGTCATTACAATGGGACAAAACAATGAGCAGTTCTTC	CSVITMGQNNEQFF
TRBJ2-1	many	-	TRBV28	TGTGCCAGCAGCCAGGGACGCGGGATGGGCAATGAGCAGTTCTTC	CASSQGRGMGNEQFF
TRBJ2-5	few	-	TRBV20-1	TGCAGTGCTAGAGATCTCCCAGCGGAGGTGTCGATCATGCGCGTGGAGACCCAGTACTTC	CSARDLPAEVSIMRVETQYF
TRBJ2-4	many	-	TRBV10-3	TGTGCCATCAGTGAGTCGGAGCTATCCCGAGACATTCAGTACTTC	CAISESELSRDIQYF
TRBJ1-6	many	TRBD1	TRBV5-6	TGTGCCAGCAGCCGGGACCGGGACAGGTGGAGCTCCTATAATTCACCCCTCCACTTT	CASSRDRDRWSSYNSPLHF
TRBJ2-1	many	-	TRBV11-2	TGTGCCAGCAGCTTATTAGTGACTAGCTCCTACAATGAGCAGTTCTTC	CASSLLVTSSYNEQFF
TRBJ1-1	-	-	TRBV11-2	TGTGCCAGTATGATCCTCAAGGTGGGTGAAGCTTTCTTT	CASMILKVGEAFF
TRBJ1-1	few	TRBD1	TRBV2	TGTGCCAGCATCAGAGGGACAGGCCTCATGAACACTGAAGCTTTCTTT	CASIRGTGLMNTEAFF
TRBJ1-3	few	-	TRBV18	TGTGCCAGCTCACCAAACAGCCCTAGCTCTGGAAACACCATATATTTT	CASSPNSPSSGNTIYF
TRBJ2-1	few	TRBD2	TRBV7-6	TGTGCCAGCAGCTTTATTACTAGCGGGACTGGGAATGAGCAGTTCTTC	CASSFITSGTGNEQFF
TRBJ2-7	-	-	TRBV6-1	TGTGCCAGCAAGGACTACGAGCAGTACTTC	CASKDYEQYF
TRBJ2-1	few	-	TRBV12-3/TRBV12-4	TGTGCCAGCAGTTTAGGGCTAGCAATCGGAGATGAGCAGTTCTTC	CASSLGLAIGDEQFF
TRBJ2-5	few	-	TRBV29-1	TGCAGCGTTGACCTGGGGGACTTC	CSVDLGDF
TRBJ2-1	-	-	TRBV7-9	TGTGCCAGCAGCACACGGAGAACTAGCAGTGGCCACAATGAGCAGTTCTTC	CASSTRRTSSGHNEQFF
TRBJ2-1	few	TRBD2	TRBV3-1	TGTGCCAGCAGCCAAGAGACTAGCGGGAGGCCGTTCTTC	CASSQETSGRPFF
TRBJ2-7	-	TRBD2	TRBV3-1	TGTGCCAGCAGCCATCTCGGGACTAGTTCTTACGAGCAGTACTTC	CASSHLGTSSYEQYF
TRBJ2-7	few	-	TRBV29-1	TGCAGCGGGGGCAGTCTAGGCTACGAGCAGTACTTC	CSGGSLGYEQYF
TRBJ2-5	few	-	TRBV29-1	TGCAGCGTTGAAGGGATTATGACCCAGTACTTC	CSVEGIMTQYF
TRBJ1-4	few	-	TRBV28	TGTGCCAGCAGTTTCGAGCAGGCTAATGAAAAACTGTTTTTT	CASSFEQANEKLFF
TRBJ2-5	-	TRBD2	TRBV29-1	TGCAGCGTTGAACAACTAGCGACGCAGACCCAGTACTTC	CSVEQLATQTQYF
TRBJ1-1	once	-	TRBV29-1	TGCAGCGTTGGGGGGGGCCGGGCTGAAGCTTTCTTT	CSVGGGRAEAFF
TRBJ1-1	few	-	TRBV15	TGTGCCACCAGCAGAGACCGGGGGGTGGACACTGAAGCTTTCTTT	CATSRDRGVDTEAFF
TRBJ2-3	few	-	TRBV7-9	TGTGCCAGCAGCTCCTCCGCTCCAAGCACAGATACGCAGTATTTT	CASSSSAPSTDTQYF
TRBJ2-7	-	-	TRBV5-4	TGTGCCAGCAGCTTGGGGCTCTTGCAAAACGAGCAGTACTTC	CASSLGLLQNEQYF
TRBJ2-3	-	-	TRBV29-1	TGCAGCGTTGGACGCCAGCTAGTCACAGATACGCAGTATTTT	CSVGRQLVTDTQYF
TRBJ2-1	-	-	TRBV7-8	TGTGCCAGCAGCCGTAGGAGGGGTCACAATGAGCAGTTCTTC	CASSRRRGHNEQFF
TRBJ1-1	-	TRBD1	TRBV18	TGTGCCAGCTCACCCAACTCCGGGACAGGGGGGAACACTGAAGCTTTCTTT	CASSPNSGTGGNTEAFF
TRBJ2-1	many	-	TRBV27	TGTGCCAGCAGTCTTAAACCATACAATGAGCAGTTCTTC	CASSLKPYNEQFF
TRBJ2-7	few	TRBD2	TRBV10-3	TGTGCCATCAGTGAGTCGTCGAGCGGGAGGCAATCCTACGAGCAGTACTTC	CAISESSSGRQSYEQYF
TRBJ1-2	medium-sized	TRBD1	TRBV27	TGTGCCAGCAGTACCACCCCAGGGGGTGATAACTATGGCTACACCTTC	CASSTTPGGDNYGYTF
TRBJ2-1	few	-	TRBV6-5	TGTGCCAGCAGTTACTCGCTAGGGGGTACGCAGTTCTTC	CASSYSLGGTQFF
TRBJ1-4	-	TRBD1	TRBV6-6	TGTGCCAGCACCCACATGACCCCCGGACAGGAACTGTTTTTT	CASTHMTPGQELFF
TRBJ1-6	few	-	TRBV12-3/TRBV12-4	TGTGCCAGCAGTTTGACAGATAATTCACCCCTCCACTTT	CASSLTDNSPLHF
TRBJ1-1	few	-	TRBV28	TGTGCCAGTTTTACAGAGACTGAAGCTTTCTTT	CASFTETEAFF
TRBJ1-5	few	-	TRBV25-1	TGTGCCAGCAGTGAAAAGGGCAGGGGCAATCAGCCCCAGCATTTT	CASSEKGRGNQPQHF
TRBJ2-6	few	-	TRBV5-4	TGTGCCAGCAGCTCCCCAGGGAAGGGGCTGAGCTCTGGGGCCAACGTCCTGACTTTC	CASSSPGKGLSSGANVLTF
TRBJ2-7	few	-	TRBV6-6	TGTGCCAGCAGTATGACGGGACCGTCCTACGAGCAGTACTTC	CASSMTGPSYEQYF
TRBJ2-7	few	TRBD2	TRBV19	TGTGCCAGTAGTATGGGAGGGGCACGAACCGATTACGAGCAGTACTTC	CASSMGGARTDYEQYF